The clone carrying this T cell receptor beta chain showed up many times. Its antigen is unknown. This sample was included in a study of shared clonotypes between healthy human individuals. General observations from the study: Sampling involved blood alone; tissue repertoires likely differ.

Study donors comprised healthy, HIV-negative adults devoid of recent acute infection or vaccination. The table came from immunoSEQ multiplex PCR; TCRdb's copy has only in-frame clones and leaves some out. The data contain some 450,000 clones, roughly 80% of them singletons. The CDR3 consists of 15 residues. Germline assignment: CDR1 SGHTA and CDR2 FQGNSA. Trimming at V came to 4 bases and at J to 5 bases, leaving 8 bases not matched to a gene. The specimen was PBMCs. V gene TRBV7-2 combines with J gene TRBJ1-5, with 7 bases matching TRBD1. This sequence was found in a woman aged 40 to 50 in good health. Some clones in this sample may be carry-over from other donors' samples. The DNA of the CDR3 is TGTGCCAGCAGCTCGAGAATAGGACAGGATCAGCCCCAGCATTTT. This translates into CASSSRIGQDQPQHF.